Listed below are T cell receptor beta chains from one sample, sequenced in a study of T cell clones after liver transplantation. Assay used: immunoSEQ multiplex PCR; TCRdb lists only in-frame clones, some missing. Seen here are over 50,000 clones, roughly nine tenths observed once, and the top ten hold approximately 15%. The sequenced sample was CD8+ T cells from blood, obtained 12 months after liver transplant. Source of these receptors: a human patient who received a liver transplant. Some T cells may have come from the graft donor. Each CDR3 is given with its conserved first and last residue. Each record gives: J gene, V gene, CDR3 length, clone size, D gene, CDR3 protein, CDR3 DNA. The D gene is left open where the match is weak. Clone size is not always given. Where it is, it says once, few, many or a class for expanded clones.

TRBJ1-1,TRBV9,14,.,.,CASSAGRWNTEAFF,TGTGCCAGCAGCGCTGGACGTTGGAACACTGAAGCTTTCTTT
TRBJ2-1,TRBV27,15,once,TRBD2,CASSLGLVVPNEQFF,TGTGCCAGCAGTTTGGGACTAGTGGTTCCCAATGAGCAGTTCTTC
TRBJ2-3,TRBV11-2,18,many,TRBD2,CASSPRRGLAGSVNTQYF,TGTGCCAGCAGCCCCCGCCGGGGACTAGCGGGGTCCGTGAATACGCAGTATTTT
TRBJ2-3,TRBV6-4,16,.,TRBD2,CASSDWWDYFTDTQYF,TGTGCCAGCAGTGATTGGTGGGACTACTTTACAGATACGCAGTATTTT
TRBJ1-1,TRBV28,13,.,.,CASSKTVNTEAFF,TGTGCCAGCAGTAAGACAGTGAACACTGAAGCTTTCTTT
TRBJ1-2,TRBV27,13,.,.,CASSPQITYGYTF,TGTGCCAGCAGTCCCCAGATAACCTATGGCTACACCTTC
TRBJ1-2,TRBV14,13,.,.,CASSPDMNYGYTF,TGTGCCAGCAGCCCGGACATGAACTATGGCTACACCTTC
TRBJ1-1,TRBV4-1,16,.,.,CASSQGPPGGGTEAFF,TGCGCCAGCAGCCAAGGGCCTCCCGGGGGGGGGACTGAAGCTTTCTTT
TRBJ2-2,TRBV6-5,13,many,.,CASSYSTPTELFF,TGTGCCAGCAGTTACTCGACGCCTACAGAGCTGTTTTTT
TRBJ2-3,TRBV6-4,14,once,TRBD2,CASSLAGLTDTQYF,TGTGCCAGCAGCCTAGCGGGACTCACAGATACGCAGTATTTT
TRBJ2-7,TRBV29-1,12,.,.,CSVERDNYEQYF,TGCAGCGTTGAACGGGACAACTACGAGCAGTACTTC
TRBJ1-1,TRBV19,15,.,.,CASSIIQAVNTEAFF,TGTGCCAGTAGTATAATACAGGCCGTGAACACTGAAGCTTTCTTT
TRBJ1-1,TRBV28,11,.,.,CASSLGGWAFF,TGTGCCAGCAGTTTAGGGGGGTGGGCTTTCTTT
TRBJ2-7,TRBV6-6,14,once,.,CASSYRGALYEQYF,TGTGCCAGCAGTTACAGGGGAGCCCTCTACGAGCAGTACTTC
TRBJ2-6,TRBV7-8,15,.,.,CASSPGKAGANVLTF,TGTGCCAGCAGCCCCGGGAAAGCTGGGGCCAACGTCCTGACTTTC